This TCR beta chain was sequenced during a study of OX40 agonist ivuxolimab in advanced cancers. Study-level background: Every 2 weeks, patients received ivuxolimab intravenously, dosed at 0.01 to 10 mg/kg. It was permissible to have had prior anti-PD-1, anti-PD-L1 or anti-CTLA-4 therapy, and over 35% had some. Partial responses were achieved by three patients, of whom one had hepatocellular carcinoma and two had cutaneous melanoma. General study points: The authors also found low normalized T-cell clonal expansion in some nonresponders.

On this clone: Its antigen is as yet unknown.

Profiled with immunoSEQ multiplex PCR; TCRdb holds only in-frame clones, not every one. This repertoire shows some 63,000 clones, around 84% found once; its top ten account for 27%. Per germline, CDR1 MNHEY and CDR2 SMNVEV (reference sequence). V was trimmed by 2 bases and J by 8 bases, leaving 9 bases between them. CDR3 length equals 13 residues. This chain links TRBV27 with TRBJ1-4; D call uncertain. The clonotype originates from an adult with an advanced solid tumor such as melanoma, head and neck, liver or kidney cancer. Sequences were derived from CD4+ or CD8+ T cells sorted from blood, sampled in a trial of the OX40 agonist ivuxolimab. This chain's CDR3 is CASSLGPQEKLFF. DNA of the CDR3: TGTGCCAGCAGTTTAGGCCCGCAGGAAAAACTGTTTTTT.